The rows below give T cell receptor beta chains drawn from one sample of a study of coeliac disease. The protocol was immunoSEQ multiplex PCR, while the TCRdb copy is restricted to in-frame clones and leaves out a portion. The table shows 2,800 or so clones, with approximately 54% occurring only once. Sequences were obtained from intraepithelial lymphocytes from the gut. The source of these receptors is a man aged 50 to 60 with active celiac disease. Both conserved end residues are trimmed from each CDR3. The order of the fields is V gene, J gene, CDR3 protein.

v_call: TRBV7-9; j_call: TRBJ2-1; cdr3_aa: ASSLVSGLHNEQF
v_call: TRBV2; j_call: TRBJ2-1; cdr3_aa: ASNPGQYNEQF
v_call: TRBV6-1; j_call: TRBJ2-3; cdr3_aa: ASSVGPGTSGRKDTQY
v_call: TRBV7-2; j_call: TRBJ2-1; cdr3_aa: ASSLEIAGGLDNEQF
v_call: TRBV2; j_call: TRBJ2-2; cdr3_aa: ASSGVLGGHGELF
v_call: TRBV7-2; j_call: TRBJ1-5; cdr3_aa: ASSLDNGAYLQPQH
v_call: TRBV9; j_call: TRBJ2-2; cdr3_aa: ASSTHRQGDTGELF
v_call: TRBV11-3; j_call: TRBJ2-5; cdr3_aa: ASSPGGWETQY
v_call: TRBV5-1; j_call: TRBJ1-2; cdr3_aa: ASSPAGDYGYT
v_call: TRBV11-1; j_call: TRBJ1-2; cdr3_aa: ASSSWTDPYGYT
v_call: TRBV7-2; j_call: TRBJ2-6; cdr3_aa: ASSEKGQSSSGANVLT
v_call: TRBV5-1; j_call: TRBJ2-7; cdr3_aa: ASSSGDYEQY
v_call: TRBV12-1; j_call: TRBJ2-3; cdr3_aa: ASSFERERTDTQY
v_call: TRBV5-4; j_call: TRBJ1-2; cdr3_aa: ASSLVPGDYGYT
v_call: TRBV10-3; j_call: TRBJ2-7; cdr3_aa: AISATYEQY
v_call: TRBV7-9; j_call: TRBJ2-2; cdr3_aa: ASNSFSFGLAGEIGELF
v_call: TRBV12-5; j_call: TRBJ1-5; cdr3_aa: ASGTGLGQPQH
v_call: TRBV7-9; j_call: TRBJ2-3; cdr3_aa: ASSDATDADTQY
v_call: TRBV5-4; j_call: TRBJ1-1; cdr3_aa: ASSGDSIAEAF
v_call: TRBV7-6; j_call: TRBJ2-1; cdr3_aa: ASSLVLSPTSFNEQF
v_call: TRBV13; j_call: TRBJ1-1; cdr3_aa: ASSYPTGNTEAF
v_call: TRBV13; j_call: TRBJ1-4; cdr3_aa: ASSPPGIGWKKLF
v_call: TRBV4-1; j_call: TRBJ1-5; cdr3_aa: ASSQGGQGTLGNQPQH
v_call: TRBV2; j_call: TRBJ2-3; cdr3_aa: ASSEAPQISTDTQY
v_call: TRBV29-1; j_call: TRBJ2-7; cdr3_aa: SVLGEGASYEQY
v_call: TRBV9; j_call: TRBJ1-1; cdr3_aa: ASSIGQGSFTEAF
v_call: TRBV7-2; j_call: TRBJ2-5; cdr3_aa: ASSSGTSLQETQY
v_call: TRBV7-9; j_call: TRBJ1-2; cdr3_aa: ASSLWETKRNYGYT
v_call: TRBV11-2; j_call: TRBJ2-7; cdr3_aa: ASSFTGGAYEQY
v_call: TRBV7-9; j_call: TRBJ2-2; cdr3_aa: ASRPAEKYTGELF
v_call: TRBV5-6; j_call: TRBJ1-1; cdr3_aa: ASTLGRDSNTEAF
v_call: TRBV16; j_call: TRBJ1-4; cdr3_aa: ASSQGQGFTNEKLF
v_call: TRBV28; j_call: TRBJ2-7; cdr3_aa: ASSRGLAGWEQY
v_call: TRBV5-3; j_call: TRBJ2-1; cdr3_aa: ARSLGSGRGIEQF
v_call: TRBV10-3; j_call: TRBJ2-1; cdr3_aa: AISESLRLRSANEQF
v_call: TRBV7-3; j_call: TRBJ1-2; cdr3_aa: ASSLGAEESNYGYT
v_call: TRBV2; j_call: TRBJ2-5; cdr3_aa: ASNPQGLETQY
v_call: TRBV5-1; j_call: TRBJ2-5; cdr3_aa: ASSLEGVRGETQY
v_call: TRBV28; j_call: TRBJ2-1; cdr3_aa: ASSSTGNEQF
v_call: TRBV21-1; j_call: TRBJ2-1; cdr3_aa: ASSKKKRWGRGKSYNEQF
v_call: TRBV2; j_call: TRBJ1-4; cdr3_aa: ASRPDSGGLKKLF
v_call: TRBV7-2; j_call: TRBJ2-5; cdr3_aa: ASSPRTGAYETQY
v_call: TRBV7-2; j_call: TRBJ2-5; cdr3_aa: ASSHGRLQETQY
v_call: TRBV5-5; j_call: TRBJ2-1; cdr3_aa: ASSLEAGSYNEQF
v_call: TRBV7-9; j_call: TRBJ1-3; cdr3_aa: ASSLQDSGNTIY